Here is one T cell receptor beta chain with its context. Its antigen is still unknown. No much larger clonotype is one base removed from it; base qualities were not supplied. This record belongs to a study of T-cell memory formation after mild COVID-19 (dated by TCRdb to the early 2020s). The study in broad terms: TCR sequence clusters from the two donors were largely donor specific. Longitudinal TCRalpha and TCRbeta repertoire sequencing tracked T-cell clones expanding and contracting after mild COVID-19 in two donors. Two young, previously healthy adult volunteers, one female and one male, were included in the cohort. On the study overall, not on this receptor specifically: SARS-CoV-2 specificity of the second-wave clones peaking on day 37 was not confirmed. Only a couple of mild cases were covered in the study, and larger cohorts including severe cases with pre-infection samples were considered necessary. Some responding clones were detected in pre-infection memory, suggesting pre-existing cross-reactive memory T cells joined the SARS-CoV-2 response. Clones that contracted from day 15 to 85 showed balanced CD4/CD8 phenotypes, whereas a second wave of clones that expanded from day 15 to 37 leaned towards CD4+. Contracting CD4+ clones turned up mainly in the CM and EM memory subsets, whereas EMRA was where CD8+ clones were enriched.

Sequencing relied on an Illumina NovaSeq 6000. TCRalpha and TCRbeta cDNA libraries were built by 5'RACE with constant-segment primers, adding sample barcodes and unique molecular identifiers. Trizol reagent was used to extract RNA from every sample. Library amplification was performed in two PCR steps, and a second sample barcode and Illumina TruSeq adapters were introduced in the second step. Sequencing of libraries was performed on an Illumina NovaSeq with 2 x 150 bp paired-end reads. The paper's processing steps were these. With migec v1.2.7, reads were demultiplexed and then collapsed into UMI-guided consensus sequences. Using mixcr v2.1.11, UMI consensuses were aligned to TRA and TRB V and J templates and then assembled into clonotypes. A clonotype was counted as expanded or contracted only if both edgeR and NoisET called the change significant, with noise models trained on biological replicates. For edgeR calls, the cutoffs were a false discovery rate-adjusted p below 0.01 and a log2 fold-change threshold of 1. PCA with hierarchical clustering of max-normalized trajectories of the 1000 most abundant clonotypes was used as exploratory dynamics analysis. Separately sequenced CD4+ and CD8+ repertoires were used to assign the CD4 or CD8 phenotype of responding clones. TCRdb cleaned the public reads at Q25 with fastp, built clones with MiXCR and kept in-frame beta chains. Each entry is one CDR3 protein sequence, shown with its most common DNA and genes. V and J calls and clone size were set by TCRdb, not the authors. In this sample the table shows some 450,000 distinct CDR3 sequences, roughly 20% of which occur a single time. About 8.8% of the sample is in the top ten clones.

Ficoll-Paque density gradient centrifugation was the method used to isolate PBMCs. From cysteine to phenylalanine, the CDR3 is 12 amino acids long. The only DNA kept is the CDR3, 36 bases in frame from the first base. Between the V and J ends, shortened by 8 bases and 0 bases respectively, the junction contains 6 bases. The germline V gene encodes CDR1 MDHEN and CDR2 SYDVKM. The sequence links TRBV28 to TRBJ2-3; no D gene can be assigned with confidence. Sequenced: PBMCs or a T cell subset sorted from them (not recorded which). This clonotype was sampled from an adult woman who had mild COVID-19 (a few samples of this study predate the infection). The sample titles of this study are shuffled in the database, so cell type and time point are left out; the donor was told from shared clones. The nucleotides are TGTGCCAGCGAAGAAAGCACAGATACGCAGTATTTT. This codes for CASEESTDTQYF.